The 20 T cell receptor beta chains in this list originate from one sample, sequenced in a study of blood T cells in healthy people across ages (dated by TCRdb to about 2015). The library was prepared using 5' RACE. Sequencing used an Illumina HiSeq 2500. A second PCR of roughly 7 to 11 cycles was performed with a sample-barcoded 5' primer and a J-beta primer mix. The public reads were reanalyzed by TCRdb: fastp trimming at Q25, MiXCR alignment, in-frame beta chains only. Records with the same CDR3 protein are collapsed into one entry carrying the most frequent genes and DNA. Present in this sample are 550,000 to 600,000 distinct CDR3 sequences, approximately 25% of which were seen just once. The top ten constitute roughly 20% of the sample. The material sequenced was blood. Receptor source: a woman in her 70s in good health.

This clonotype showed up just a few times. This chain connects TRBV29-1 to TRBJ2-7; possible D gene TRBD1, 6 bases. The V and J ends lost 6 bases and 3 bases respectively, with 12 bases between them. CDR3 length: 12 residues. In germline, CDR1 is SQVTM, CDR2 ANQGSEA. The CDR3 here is CSVRQDVYEQYF. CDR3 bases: TGCAGCGTCAGACAGGATGTCTACGAGCAGTACTTC.

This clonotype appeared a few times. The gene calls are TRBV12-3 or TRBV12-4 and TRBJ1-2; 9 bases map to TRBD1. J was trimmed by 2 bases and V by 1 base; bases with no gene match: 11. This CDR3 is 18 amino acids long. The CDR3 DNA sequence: TGTGCCAGCAGTTTAGATAGACACAGGGGGCGGCCCAACTATGGCTACACCTTC. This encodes CASSLDRHRGRPNYGYTF.

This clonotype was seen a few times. The CDR3 nucleotides read TGCAGCGTTTCGGGGACAGGGGAATCGAGGAACGGCTACACCTTC. Translation gives CSVSGTGESRNGYTF. The gene calls are TRBV29-1 and TRBJ1-2; TRBD1 agrees at 10 bases. The length of the CDR3 is 15 residues. CDR1 SQVTM and CDR2 ANQGSEA come from the germline V gene. V lost 5 bases, J lost 8 bases, and 14 bases stayed unmatched.

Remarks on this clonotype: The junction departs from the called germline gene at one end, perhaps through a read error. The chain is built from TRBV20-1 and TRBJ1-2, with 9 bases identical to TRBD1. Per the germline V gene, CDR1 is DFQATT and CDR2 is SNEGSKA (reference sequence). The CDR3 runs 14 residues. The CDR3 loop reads CSASEQGALSGAGF. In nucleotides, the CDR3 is TGCAGTGCCTCGGAACAGGGGGCGTTATCGGGGGCCGGCTTC.

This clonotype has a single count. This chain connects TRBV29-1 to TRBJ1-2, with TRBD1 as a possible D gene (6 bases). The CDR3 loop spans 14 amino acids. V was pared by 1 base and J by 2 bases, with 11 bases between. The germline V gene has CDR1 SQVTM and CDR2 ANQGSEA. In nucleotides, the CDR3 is TGCAGCGTTGAAGGGGGGGGCTCCAACTATGGCTACACCTTC. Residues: CSVEGGGSNYGYTF.

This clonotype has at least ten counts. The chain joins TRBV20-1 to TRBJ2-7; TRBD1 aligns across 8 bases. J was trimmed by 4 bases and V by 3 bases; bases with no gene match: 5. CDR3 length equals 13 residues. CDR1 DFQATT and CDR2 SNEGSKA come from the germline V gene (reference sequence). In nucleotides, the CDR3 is TGCAGTGCTAGGGACAGGGCGGGTTACGAGCAGTACTTC. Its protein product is CSARDRAGYEQYF.

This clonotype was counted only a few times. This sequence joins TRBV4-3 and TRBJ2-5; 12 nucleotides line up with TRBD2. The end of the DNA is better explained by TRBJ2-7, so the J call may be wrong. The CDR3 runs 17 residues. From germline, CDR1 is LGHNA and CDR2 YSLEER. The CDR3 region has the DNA TGCGCCAGCAGCCAAGCCCGACGACTAGCGGGGGACTACGAGCAGTACTTC. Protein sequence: CASSQARRLAGDYEQYF.

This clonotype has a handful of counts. The CDR3 DNA sequence: TGCAGTGCTAGAGATCGGCGAGGGCCTGGGGAGCTGTTTTTT. It codes for CSARDRRGPGELFF. The chain has TRBV20-1 and TRBJ2-2, with D possibly being TRBD2 (5 bases). The CDR3 loop spans 14 amino acids. Between the trimmed V and J ends, which lost 0 bases and 8 bases, there was a span of 13 bases. CDR1 and CDR2 (germline): DFQATT, SNEGSKA (reference sequence).

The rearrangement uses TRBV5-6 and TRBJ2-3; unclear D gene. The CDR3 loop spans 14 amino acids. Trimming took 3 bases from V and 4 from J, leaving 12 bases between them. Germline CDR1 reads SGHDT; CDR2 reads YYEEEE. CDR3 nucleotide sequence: TGTGCCAGCAGCTGGAATGCACGCGCAGATACGCAGTATTTT. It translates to CASSWNARADTQYF.

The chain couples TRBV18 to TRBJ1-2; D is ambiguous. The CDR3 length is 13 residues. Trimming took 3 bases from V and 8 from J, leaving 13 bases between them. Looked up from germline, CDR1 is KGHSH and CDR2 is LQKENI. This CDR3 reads CASSPNDSWGYTF. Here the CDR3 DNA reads TGTGCCAGCTCACCGAACGATTCTTGGGGCTACACCTTC.

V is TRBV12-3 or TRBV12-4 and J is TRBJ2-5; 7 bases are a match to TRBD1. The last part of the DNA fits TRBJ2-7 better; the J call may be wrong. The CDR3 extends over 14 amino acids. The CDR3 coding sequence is TGTGCCAGCAGTTTAGCAGGGGGCGGGTACGAGCAGTACTTC. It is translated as CASSLAGGGYEQYF.

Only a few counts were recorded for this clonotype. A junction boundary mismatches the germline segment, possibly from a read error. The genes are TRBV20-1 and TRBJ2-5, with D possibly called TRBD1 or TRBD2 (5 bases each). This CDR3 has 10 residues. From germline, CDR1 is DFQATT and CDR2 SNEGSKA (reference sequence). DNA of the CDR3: TGCAGTGCCAAAGGGGAGATCCAGTACTTC. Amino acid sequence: CSAKGEIQYF.

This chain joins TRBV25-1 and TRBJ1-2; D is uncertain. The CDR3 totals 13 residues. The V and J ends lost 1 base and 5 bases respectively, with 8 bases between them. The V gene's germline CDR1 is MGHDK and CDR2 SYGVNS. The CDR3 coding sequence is TGTGCCAGCAGTGAATCGGGTCTTTATGGCTACACCTTC. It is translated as CASSESGLYGYTF.

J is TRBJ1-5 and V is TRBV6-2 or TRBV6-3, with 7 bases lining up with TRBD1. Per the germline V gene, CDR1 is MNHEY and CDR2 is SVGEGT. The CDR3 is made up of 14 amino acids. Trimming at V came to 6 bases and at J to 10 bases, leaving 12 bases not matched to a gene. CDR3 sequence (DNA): TGTGCCAGCAGCCAGGGGGGGGCGAGAATACCCCAGCATTTT. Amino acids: CASSQGGARIPQHF.

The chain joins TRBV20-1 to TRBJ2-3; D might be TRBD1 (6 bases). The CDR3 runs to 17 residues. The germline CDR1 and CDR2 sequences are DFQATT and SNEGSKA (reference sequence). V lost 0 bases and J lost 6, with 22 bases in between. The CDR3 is CSARDLGQGRRGDTQYF. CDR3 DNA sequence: TGCAGTGCTAGAGATTTAGGGCAGGGGAGAAGGGGGGATACGCAGTATTTT.

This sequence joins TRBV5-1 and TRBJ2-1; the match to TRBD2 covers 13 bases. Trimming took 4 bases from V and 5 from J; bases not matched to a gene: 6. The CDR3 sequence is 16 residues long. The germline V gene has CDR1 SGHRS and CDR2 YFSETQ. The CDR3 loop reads CASSRGLAGTNNEQFF. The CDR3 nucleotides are TGCGCCAGCAGCAGGGGACTAGCGGGGACTAACAATGAGCAGTTCTTC.

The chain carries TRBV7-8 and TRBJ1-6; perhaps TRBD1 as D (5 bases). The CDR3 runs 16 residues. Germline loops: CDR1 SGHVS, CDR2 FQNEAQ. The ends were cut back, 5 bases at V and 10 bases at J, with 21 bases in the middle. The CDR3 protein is CASSLSLWSGLSPLHF. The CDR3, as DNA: TGTGCCAGCAGCCTCTCTTTATGGTCAGGGCTATCACCCCTCCACTTT.

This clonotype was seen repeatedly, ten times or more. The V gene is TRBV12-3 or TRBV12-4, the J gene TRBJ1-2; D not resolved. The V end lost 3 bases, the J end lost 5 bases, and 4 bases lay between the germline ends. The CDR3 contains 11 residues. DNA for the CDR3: TGTGCCAGCAGTTTGAGTTATGGCTACACCTTC. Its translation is CASSLSYGYTF.

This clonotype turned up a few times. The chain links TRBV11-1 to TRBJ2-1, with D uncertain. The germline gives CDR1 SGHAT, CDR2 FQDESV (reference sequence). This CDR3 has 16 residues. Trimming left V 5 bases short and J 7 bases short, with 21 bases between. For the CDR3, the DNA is TGTGCCAGCAGCCACTCCTATAACCCTGATAGAAATGAGCAGTTCTTC. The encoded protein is CASSHSYNPDRNEQFF.

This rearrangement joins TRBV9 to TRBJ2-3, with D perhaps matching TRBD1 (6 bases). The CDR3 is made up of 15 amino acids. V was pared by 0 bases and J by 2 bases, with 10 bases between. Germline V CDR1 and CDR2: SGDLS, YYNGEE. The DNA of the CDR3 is TGTGCCAGCAGCGTAGCGGGACAAGACACAGATACGCAGTATTTT. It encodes CASSVAGQDTDTQYF.